The rows below give T cell receptor beta chains drawn from one sample of a study of blood T cell repertoires in COVID-19. Assay: immunoSEQ multiplex PCR; the TCRdb copy retains only in-frame clones and omits some. The data hold about 190,000 clones, with around 80% observed a single time. Sequencing used peripheral blood. Source of these receptors: a woman over 75 with active or convalescent COVID-19. Each CDR3 is given with its conserved first and last residue. The D gene is left open where the match is weak. Expanded clones are given a class, and other clones once, few, many or no size at all.

.,TRBJ1-2,TRBV24-1,.,TGTGCCACCAGTGCCGAAAACAGGGAGCTCGGGGGCTACACCTTC,CATSAENRELGGYTF
once,TRBJ1-3,TRBV3-1/TRBV3-2,TRBD1,TGTGCCAGCAGCCAACAGGGGGCTGGAAACACCATATATTTT,CASSQQGAGNTIYF
.,TRBJ1-5,TRBV28,.,TGTGCCAGCCGAGGGCCGACTAGCAATCAGCCCCAGCATTTT,CASRGPTSNQPQHF
.,TRBJ1-1,TRBV7-9,.,TGTGCCAGCAGCTTATACGGGGACACTGAAGCTTTCTTT,CASSLYGDTEAFF
.,TRBJ1-2,TRBV19,.,TGTGCCAGTAACCTAATTCCAGGGAACTATGGCTACACCTTC,CASNLIPGNYGYTF
.,TRBJ1-2,TRBV5-1,TRBD1,TGCGCCAGCAGCTTACCGACAGGGTCGGACTATGGCTACACCTTC,CASSLPTGSDYGYTF
.,TRBJ2-2,TRBV9,TRBD1,TGTGCCAGCAGCAAGGACAGGGGGCGCACCGGGGAGCTGTTTTTT,CASSKDRGRTGELFF
.,TRBJ2-3,TRBV5-6,.,TGTGCCAGCAGCTTACGCAGTTACGCAGATACGCAGTATTTT,CASSLRSYADTQYF
.,TRBJ2-7,TRBV5-1,.,TGCGCCAGCAGCCCCACCGTGGAGGTCTACGAGCAGTACTTC,CASSPTVEVYEQYF
many,TRBJ1-2,TRBV5-6,.,TGTGCCAGCAGCTTGGATAACAGTCCCTATGGCTACACCTTC,CASSLDNSPYGYTF
.,TRBJ1-5,TRBV3-1/TRBV3-2,.,TGTGCCAGCAGCCTCGGGTGGGGGGAAAATCAGCCCCAGCATTTT,CASSLGWGENQPQHF
.,TRBJ2-5,TRBV3-1/TRBV3-2,.,TGTGCCTGTAGTTTTGGGGGCGCGGGAGAGACCCAGTACTTC,CACSFGGAGETQYF
.,TRBJ2-2,TRBV9,.,TGTGCCAGCAGCGTAGCTACGCCGGTCACCGGGGAGCTGTTTTTT,CASSVATPVTGELFF
.,TRBJ2-7,TRBV18,TRBD1,TGTGCCAGCTCAGAAACTCCGGGACAGGGAACATACGAGCAGTACTTC,CASSETPGQGTYEQYF
.,TRBJ1-2,TRBV9,.,TGTGCCAGCAGCAGGATCCGGAGAACCTATGGCTACACCTTC,CASSRIRRTYGYTF
.,TRBJ1-3,TRBV5-1,TRBD1,TGCGCCAGCAACCTGACAGGGCTAAGATGCTCTGGAAACACCATATATTTT,CASNLTGLRCSGNTIYF
once,TRBJ2-7,TRBV4-3,TRBD2,TGCGCCAGCAGCCAAGATTGGGGACTAGCGGGGTTCTCCTACGAGCAGTACTTC,CASSQDWGLAGFSYEQYF
.,TRBJ2-7,TRBV5-1,.,TGCGCCAGCAGCCAGGGTTACGAGCAGTACTTC,CASSQGYEQYF